This T cell receptor beta chain was captured by sequencing in a study of cytomegalovirus exposure and HLA in healthy donors. The PCR had 60 Vbeta and 13 Jbeta primers. Assay used: immunoSEQ multiplex PCR; TCRdb lists only in-frame clones, some missing. The sample has more than 150,000 clones; approximately 84% are singletons. This clone was seen once. Sequenced material: PBMCs. This TCR came from a woman in her forties or fifties in good health and CMV-seropositive.

The CDR3 DNA follows: TGTGCCAGCAGTGTTCGACAGGACACCGGGGAGCTGTTTTTT. This gives the protein CASSVRQDTGELFF. The J gene is TRBJ2-2, the V gene TRBV6-5; a possible D gene is TRBD1 (6 bases). CDR3 length equals 14 residues. CDR1 is MNHEY, CDR2 SVGAGI, per germline. V lost 5 bases and J lost 3, with 10 bases in between.